Sequencing of this T cell receptor (beta chain) was carried out in a study of blood T cells in healthy people across ages. The study, taken as a whole, reports: There were more naive CD4+ cells and higher diversity in long-lived donors than in aged donors.

With respect to this clonotype: Its antigen is not known.

The second PCR ran roughly 6 to 11 cycles with a sample-barcoded 5' primer and J-beta primers. From the 5' RACE reads, TCRdb called clonotypes with MiXCR, one entry per CDR3 protein. In the table there are about 720,000 distinct CDR3 sequences, approximately 25% of which are singletons. Germline trimming cut 6 bases from V and 7 bases from J; bases unmatched to any gene: 7. Per germline, CDR1 SNHLY and CDR2 FYNNEI. The CDR3 covers 15 residues. Per-sample yields of isolated PBMCs were at least 6 million. This sample also appeared in a second study, on T cells of mothers and their children. That work adds: Compared with unrelated pairs, related mother-child pairs had slightly higher, non-significant overlap.

The chain recombines TRBV2 with TRBJ2-1; 12 bases line up with TRBD2. This clonotype was obtained from a boy between 10 and 17 years old in good health. Sequencing was carried out using blood. The CDR3 DNA follows: TGTGCCAGCAGAGAGACTAGCGGGGGCCAAAATGAGCAGTTCTTC. As protein: CASRETSGGQNEQFF.